This T cell receptor (beta chain) was sequenced during a study of cytomegalovirus exposure and HLA in healthy donors. Overall study findings and caveats: Sequencing probably produced one cluster of sequence variants that were highly shared. In vitro data verified a few CMV-associated chains as specific for CMV antigens. On later analysis, the bulk of CMV-associated TCR beta chains appeared to be HLA-restricted.

Primers included in the PCR were 60 Vbeta and 13 Jbeta primers. Sequenced by immunoSEQ multiplex PCR; TCRdb stores in-frame clones only, minus some. The data hold 170,000 or so clones, with roughly 79% observed a single time. CDR3 length: 16 amino acids. Concerning this clone: Its antigen is unknown.

The sample taken for sequencing was PBMCs. The receptor's source is a male donor in good health and CMV-seronegative. This chain links TRBV21-1 with TRBJ1-5. TRBV21-1 is a documented pseudogene. CDR3 amino acids: CASSKGNEGGDQPQHF. The CDR3 nucleotides read TGTGCCAGCAGCAAAGGAAACGAGGGAGGTGATCAGCCCCAGCATTTT.